This record concerns one T cell receptor beta chain sequence. The sample is drawn from a study of blood T cell repertoires in COVID-19. In the study overall: The samples span acute and convalescent COVID-19 from the United States, Italy and Spain. In each case, the material was cDNA or gDNA derived from T cells, B-cell-depleted T cells, or PBMCs.

The CDR3 loop spans 14 amino acids. Germline-derived CDR1 and CDR2 are MNHEY and SVGAGI. V dropped 0 bases and J dropped 7; count of bases not matched to a gene: 6. Per the study methods: Amplification of reference gene primers provided the estimated nucleated cell counts. The table came from immunoSEQ multiplex PCR; TCRdb's copy has only in-frame clones and leaves some out. That table furnishes V, J and clone size, whereas the DNA furnished D and trimming. Here the sample spans around 100,000 clones, 70% to 90% being singletons. The TCR was taken from a man in his forties or fifties with active or convalescent COVID-19. The sequencing sample was made of peripheral blood. This sequence joins TRBV6-5 and TRBJ2-7; 7 bases match TRBD2. For the CDR3, the DNA is TGTGCCAGCAGTTACTCCCCAGGGCGGGGGGAGCAGTACTTC. Translating gives CASSYSPGRGEQYF.